This TCR beta chain was found in a study of glioma-infiltrating T cells after dendritic cell vaccination. CDR1 SSHAT and CDR2 FNYEAQ come from the germline V gene (reference sequence). This CDR3 comprises 13 residues. Turning to this clone: At one end, the junction sequence differs from germline, possibly due to a read error.

TCRdb's table, derived via immunoSEQ multiplex PCR, lists solely in-frame clones and lacks some. Found here are tens of thousands of clones, approximately 83% of them singletons; the top ten hold around 14%. As to time point: after dendritic cell vaccination, including at tumor progression/relapse. The rearrangement links TRBV7-7 to TRBJ2-5; D gene unclear. Gene TRBJ2-7 matches the end of the DNA better, so the J call may be wrong. The receptor was isolated from a human donor with glioblastoma. The starting material was blood, obtained after dendritic cell vaccination. The CDR3 nucleotides are TGTGCTAGCAGCTTAGCCTCGGGTCACGAGCAGTACTTC. Amino acid sequence: CASSLASGHEQYF.